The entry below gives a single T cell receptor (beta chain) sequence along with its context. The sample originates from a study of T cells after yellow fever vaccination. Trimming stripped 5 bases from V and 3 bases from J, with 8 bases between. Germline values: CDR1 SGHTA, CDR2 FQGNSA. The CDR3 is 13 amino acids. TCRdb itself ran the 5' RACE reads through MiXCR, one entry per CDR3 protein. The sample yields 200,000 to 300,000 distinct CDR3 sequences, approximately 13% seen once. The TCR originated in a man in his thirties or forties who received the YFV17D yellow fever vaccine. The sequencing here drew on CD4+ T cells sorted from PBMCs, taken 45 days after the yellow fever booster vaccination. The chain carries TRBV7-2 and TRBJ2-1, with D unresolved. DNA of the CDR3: TGTGCCAGCAGCCAAAGTTTCTACAATGAGCAGTTCTTC. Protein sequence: CASSQSFYNEQFF.